This entry lists 6 T cell receptor beta chains sequenced from one sample in a study of blood T cell repertoires in COVID-19 (dated by TCRdb to the early 2020s). Library construction relied on the immunoSEQ multiplex PCR assay. Drawn from immuneACCESS, this table holds only the in-frame rearrangements with V and J called that TCRdb kept. Clones are partly lost; checked studies trace under half to an unresolved V gene and leave the rest unexplained. The sample has about 300,000 clones on record, approximately 84% of them singletons. More than 1.1% of the sample is held by the ten biggest clonotypes. The sequencing sample was made of peripheral blood. Every receptor here comes from a human donor with COVID-19, enrolled during active disease. The donor label of this sample is uncertain.

CDR3 sequence reads: CASSIGTNTGELFF. Here the CDR3 DNA reads TGTGCCAGTAGTATAGGGACAAACACCGGGGAGCTGTTTTTT. This chain uses TRBV19 with TRBJ2-2; D is perhaps TRBD1 (5 bases). With 1 base removed from V and 2 bases from J, the gap between germline ends came to 5 bases. Germline V gene sequence: CDR1 LNHDA, CDR2 SQIVND (reference sequence). The CDR3 runs to 14 residues.

J is TRBJ1-3 and V is TRBV6-1; TRBD1 agrees at 8 bases. CDR3 size: 17 residues. Germline V lookup: CDR1 MNHNS, CDR2 SASEGT. The V and J ends lost 3 bases and 0 bases, in that order; junction bases with no gene match: 7. CDR3 sequence reads: CASSDPGQAVSGNTIYF. The CDR3, as DNA: TGTGCCAGCAGTGACCCGGGACAGGCAGTCTCTGGAAACACCATATATTTT.

V and J are TRBV10-2 and TRBJ2-5; no firm D call. The CDR3 contains 11 residues. Trimming cost V 8 bases and J 4 bases, with 8 bases left between them. The V gene's germline CDR1 is WSHSY and CDR2 SAAADI. The CDR3 coding sequence is TGCGCCAGCGGTTACGGAGAGACCCAGTACTTC. Amino acid sequence: CASGYGETQYF.

V is TRBV14 and J is TRBJ1-1; TRBD1 aligns across 9 bases. This CDR3 has 15 amino acids. From germline, CDR1 is SGHDN and CDR2 FVKESK. Unmatched junction bases numbered 13, after V lost 3 bases and J lost 11 bases. CDR3 DNA sequence: TGTGCCAGCAGCCACTTGGACAGGGGAGAGTTACGGGCTTTCTTT. As protein: CASSHLDRGELRAFF.

This clone was detected only once. The V and J genes are TRBV10-3 and TRBJ2-7; 9 bases match TRBD1. The CDR3 length is 14 residues. The germline V gene has CDR1 ENHRY and CDR2 SYGVKD. Unmatched junction bases numbered 7, after V lost 5 bases and J lost 5 bases. This CDR3 is CAISRTGDNDEQYF. The CDR3 DNA follows: TGTGCCATCAGTAGGACAGGGGACAACGACGAGCAGTACTTC.

The chain is built from TRBV3-1 (or the pseudogene TRBV3-2) and TRBJ2-3; TRBD2 matches 9 bases. The germline CDR1 and CDR2 sequences are LGHDT and YNNKEL (reference sequence). The CDR3 length is 14 residues. V gave up 5 bases and J gave up 5 bases; unmatched junction bases: 5. In DNA form, the CDR3 reads TGTGCCAGCAGCTTAGCGGGAGTGGAAGATACGCAGTATTTT. Translating gives CASSLAGVEDTQYF.